The clone carrying this T cell receptor (beta chain) was recorded a few times. As handled by the study authors: Estimated nucleated cell counts came from reference gene primer amplification. TCRdb's table, derived via immunoSEQ multiplex PCR, lists solely in-frame clones and lacks some. V and J calls and clone size come straight from that table; D and trimming were deduced from the DNA. This sample has some 140,000 clones, with more than 80% found just once. These data come from a study of blood T cell repertoires in COVID-19. Study background: The United States, Italy and Spain provided the acute and convalescent COVID-19 samples. T cells, B-cell-depleted T cells, or PBMCs supplied cDNA or gDNA.

Germline V gene lookup returns CDR1 LNHDA and CDR2 SQIVND (reference sequence). The CDR3 runs to 14 residues. V gave up 7 bases and J gave up 6 bases; unmatched junction bases: 10. The chain couples TRBV19 to TRBJ1-1; 8 bases match TRBD1. This clonotype was obtained from a human donor in a cohort sampled during active COVID-19. Sequencing was carried out using peripheral blood. The CDR3 nucleotides are TGTGCCAGTACCACCGGGACAGGTGCGTCTGAAGCTTTCTTT. Protein product: CASTTGTGASEAFF.